The T cell receptor beta chain described here comes from a study of blood T cells in healthy people across ages. Sample-barcoded 5' priming and a J-beta primer mix drove a second PCR of about 7 to 11 cycles. TCRdb reanalysed the 5' RACE reads using MiXCR and keeps one entry per CDR3 protein. This repertoire shows about 1.6 million distinct CDR3 sequences, around 35% found once; its top ten account for approximately 10%. As regards this clonotype: What it binds is unknown.

Germline lookup yields CDR1 LGHDT and CDR2 YNNKEL (reference sequence). V gave up 2 bases and J gave up 6 bases, with 10 bases separating them. The CDR3 length is 14 residues. General study points: Long-lived donors carried more naive CD4+ cells and greater diversity than aged donors. There was a strong correlation between TCR beta diversity and naive T cell percentage.

J is TRBJ2-2 and V is TRBV3-1, with D possibly matching TRBD2 (6 bases). The sequence came from a woman in her twenties or thirties in good health. The sample consisted of blood. CDR3: CASSQWDWPGELFF. DNA of the CDR3: TGTGCCAGCAGCCAATGGGACTGGCCCGGGGAGCTGTTTTTT.